These 10 T cell receptor beta chains were sequenced from one sample in a study of post-analysis software for immune sequencing data. General study results and limits: In patients, TRBV5-6, TRBV5-1 and TRBV20-1 belonged to four or five TRBV segments found more frequently than in controls.

Unique molecular identifiers were carried by the TCR beta cDNA libraries. TCRdb recomputed calls from the PCR reads with MiXCR, one row per CDR3 protein. The sample records fewer than 600,000 distinct CDR3 sequences, 40% to 55% being singletons. For these receptors, no antigen is known. Sequences were obtained from blood. Source of these receptors: a girl aged 10 to 17 with multiple sclerosis.

This clonotype was counted only a few times. The V gene is TRBV27, the J gene TRBJ2-1; 11 nucleotides line up with TRBD2. V was clipped by 2 bases and J by 7 bases; unmatched bases: 4. The CDR3 is made up of 15 amino acids. Per the germline V gene, CDR1 is MNHEY and CDR2 is SMNVEV (reference sequence). This chain's CDR3 is CASSLLAGGANEQFF. CDR3 sequence (DNA): TGTGCCAGCAGTTTACTAGCGGGAGGAGCGAATGAGCAGTTCTTC.

The chain has TRBV7-9 and TRBJ2-3, with 8 bases matching TRBD2. There are 16 residues in the CDR3. Per the germline V gene, CDR1 is SEHNR and CDR2 is FQNEAQ (reference sequence). V lost 0 bases to trimming and J lost 1 base; unmatched junction nucleotides: 3. CDR3: CASSLASGTGTDTQYF. The DNA of the CDR3 is TGTGCCAGCAGCTTAGCTAGCGGGACCGGCACAGATACGCAGTATTTT.

As for this clonotype: The germline gene is not matched at one end of the junction; a read error may be the cause. The rearrangement uses TRBV28 and TRBJ2-7; D is perhaps TRBD1 or TRBD2 (5 bases each). The CDR3 has 14 residues. Per germline, CDR1 MDHEN and CDR2 SYDVKM. Written as DNA, the CDR3 is TGTGCCAGCATCCCGGGGCGCGCCTCCTACGAGCAGGACTTC. Translation gives CASIPGRASYEQDF.

The chain is built from TRBV28 and TRBJ2-3, with TRBD1 as a possible D gene (6 bases). Trimming stripped 5 bases from V and 4 bases from J, with 22 bases between. CDR1 is MDHEN and CDR2 is SYDVKM in the germline V gene. There are 17 residues in the CDR3. CDR3 in amino acids: CASSPGKTGTPADTQYF. In nucleotides, the CDR3 is TGTGCCAGCAGTCCGGGAAAAACAGGGACCCCCGCAGATACGCAGTATTTT. Drawing the rest from reference TRBV28 and TRBJ2-3, the complete variable domain is DVKVTQSSRYLVKRTGEKVFLECVQDMDHENMFWYRQDPGLGLRLIYFSYDVKMKEKGDIPEGYSVSREKKERFSLILESASTNQTSMYLCASSPGKTGTPADTQYFGPGTRLTVL.

This chain joins TRBV4-1 and TRBJ2-5, with TRBD1 as a possible D gene (6 bases). Matching the DNA end better, TRBJ2-7 makes the J call doubtful. CDR3 size: 15 residues. Germline V CDR1 and CDR2: MGHRA, YSYEKL. The chain's CDR3 is CASSQAYGDTLEQYF. The CDR3 coding sequence is TGCGCCAGCAGCCAAGCTTACGGGGACACCCTCGAGCAGTACTTC.

This clonotype showed up just a few times. The rearrangement links TRBV7-3 to TRBJ1-2; the D is unclear. Germline V gives CDR1 SGHTA, CDR2 FQGTGA. There are 13 residues in the CDR3. V gave up 1 base and J gave up 7 bases, with 10 bases separating them. The CDR3 region is CASSLIGRVGYTF. CDR3 DNA: TGTGCCAGCAGCTTAATAGGGAGGGTTGGCTACACCTTC.

This clonotype appeared a few times. The chain joins TRBV4-1 to TRBJ1-2; tentatively, D is TRBD1 (6 bases). Trimming cost V 4 bases and J 0 bases, with 12 bases left between them. The CDR3 is 15 residues long. The germline V gene has CDR1 MGHRA and CDR2 YSYEKL. CDR3: CASSPRTETNYGYTF. The CDR3 DNA reads TGCGCCAGCAGCCCTCGGACAGAAACTAACTATGGCTACACCTTC.

The V and J genes are TRBV3-1 and TRBJ2-1, with 10 bases that match TRBD2. The V gene end was trimmed by 5 bases and the J gene end by 4 bases; junction bases not matched to a gene: 14. There are 18 residues in the CDR3. Germline-derived CDR1 and CDR2 are LGHDT and YNNKEL (reference sequence). The CDR3 coding sequence is TGTGCCAGCAGCTCAAGGCCCCCTTCTAGCGGGAGTTACAATGAGCAGTTCTTC. It is translated as CASSSRPPSSGSYNEQFF.

CDR3 coding DNA: TGCGCCAGCAGCGGACAGCTAAGCTCCTACGAGCAGTACTTC. It codes for CASSGQLSSYEQYF. This chain links TRBV5-1 with TRBJ2-7; D might be TRBD1 (6 bases). V lost 4 bases and J 0 bases, leaving 11 bases between the germline ends. The CDR3 length is 14 residues. Germline CDR1 SGHRS, CDR2 YFSETQ.

This chain links TRBV7-3 with TRBJ2-1, with TRBD1 as a possible D gene (5 bases). This CDR3 spans 13 amino acids. The V gene's germline CDR1 is SGHTA and CDR2 FQGTGA. V was pared by 2 bases and J by 6 bases, with 8 bases between. Written as DNA, the CDR3 is TGTGCCAGCAGCTTAGGGGCCGGCAATGAGCAGTTCTTC. As protein: CASSLGAGNEQFF.